Listed here are 21 T cell receptor beta chains from one sample, sequenced in a study of shared clonotypes between healthy human individuals. Libraries were prepared by immunoSEQ multiplex PCR; TCRdb keeps only in-frame clonotypes and omits some of them. The sample carries millions of clones, around 94% recorded once. Sequences were obtained from naive CD4+ T cells sorted from blood. Subset specified: CD45RA+ positively selected. These receptors were taken from a man younger than 35 in good health.

This clone has a single count. The chain employs TRBV4-3 and TRBJ2-5; 7 bases fit TRBD1. Germline values: CDR1 LGHNA, CDR2 YSLEER. This CDR3 region has 15 residues. Unmatched junction bases numbered 10, after V lost 3 bases and J lost 6 bases. The CDR3 nucleotides are TGCGCCAGCAGCCATGAGACAGGGCCCTTGAAGACCCAGTACTTC. It encodes CASSHETGPLKTQYF.

The CDR3 DNA reads as TGTGCCAGCAGCTTAGTTTTAGGACAGGGTATCCACGAGCAGTACTTC. Its protein product is CASSLVLGQGIHEQYF. V is TRBV7-9 and J is TRBJ2-7; 8 bases are a match to TRBD1. Germline assignment: CDR1 SEHNR and CDR2 FQNEAQ (reference sequence). CDR3 size: 16 residues. J gave up 5 bases and V 1 base, and 10 bases lay outside the gene matches.

This sequence joins TRBV28 and TRBJ1-4, with D possibly TRBD1 on 5 matching bases. The CDR3 runs to 14 residues. Trimming took 7 bases from V and 8 from J, leaving 17 bases between them. CDR1 and CDR2 (germline): MDHEN, SYDVKM. CDR3 in DNA: TGTGCCAGCAACCCAGCTGGGGCACGAGAAAAACTGTTTTTT. It codes for CASNPAGAREKLFF.

This clone was detected once. The genes are TRBV6-7 and TRBJ1-3, with a possible D match to TRBD1 (6 bases). TRBV6-7 has ORF status, its function being uncertain. The CDR3 extends over 17 amino acids. Trimming left V 2 bases short and J 2 bases short, with 16 bases between. The CDR3 bases are TGTGCCAGCAGTTACCAGGGGCCGACAACTACTGGAAACACCATATATTTT. This sequence encodes CASSYQGPTTTGNTIYF.

The V call is TRBV6-5, the J call TRBJ1-1; no firm D call. V shed 0 bases and J shed 4 bases, with 15 bases lying between them. The CDR3 contains 16 residues. Germline V gene sequence: CDR1 MNHEY, CDR2 SVGAGI. CDR3 nucleotides: TGTGCCAGCAGTTACTCGATCCTGGGTGATGGCACTGAAGCTTTCTTT. It yields the protein CASSYSILGDGTEAFF.

This chain links TRBV20-1 with TRBJ2-1; D possibly corresponds to TRBD2 (5 bases). The length of the CDR3 is 11 residues. Germline-derived CDR1 and CDR2 are DFQATT and SNEGSKA (reference sequence). V was pared by 1 base and J by 9 bases, with 7 bases between. The CDR3, as DNA: TGCAGTGCTAGAGGCAGCGGTGAGCAGTTCTTC. Translating it yields CSARGSGEQFF.

As for this clone: The sample carries other DNA sequences with the same CDR3. The chain carries TRBV2 and TRBJ1-5; D unclear. The CDR3 has 12 amino acids. V was clipped by 3 bases and J by 7 bases, with 7 bases between them. Looked up from germline, CDR1 is SNHLY and CDR2 is FYNNEI. The CDR3 DNA sequence: TGTGCCAGCAGTGATGACGACCAGCCCCAGCATTTT. This translates into CASSDDDQPQHF.

In this sample, this clone turned up once. V and J are TRBV30 and TRBJ1-1; D possibly corresponds to TRBD1 (5 bases). The CDR3 runs 15 residues. V was pared by 0 bases and J by 1 base, with 12 bases between. CDR1 is GTSNPN, CDR2 SVGIG, per germline (reference sequence). The CDR3 reads CAWSVGPGGNTEAFF. CDR3 coding DNA: TGTGCCTGGAGTGTCGGCCCGGGGGGGAACACTGAAGCTTTCTTT.

The rearrangement uses TRBV6-1 and TRBJ1-5, with D possibly matching TRBD1 (5 bases). Trimming shortened V by 6 bases and J by 4 bases, and 16 bases separated the two germline ends. Germline V gene sequence: CDR1 MNHNS, CDR2 SASEGT. The CDR3 is 15 residues long. CDR3: CASRAKTALNQPQHF. The CDR3 DNA is TGTGCCAGCAGGGCAAAGACAGCTTTAAATCAGCCCCAGCATTTT.

The chain combines TRBV5-1 with TRBJ2-1, with 10 bases matching TRBD2. The CDR3 is made up of 19 amino acids. V was pared by 0 bases and J by 1 base, with 10 bases of the junction left unmatched. Germline-derived CDR1 and CDR2 are SGHRS and YFSETQ. CDR3 protein: CASSLGLKRGGMSYNEQFF. The DNA for the CDR3 is TGCGCCAGCAGCTTGGGGCTCAAGCGGGGGGGCATGTCCTACAATGAGCAGTTCTTC.

This chain joins TRBV12-5 and TRBJ2-3, with a possible D match to TRBD1 (7 bases). Germline assignment: CDR1 LGHNT and CDR2 FRNRAP. Between the trimmed V and J ends, which lost 1 base and 0 bases, there was a span of 17 bases. This CDR3 has 18 residues. CDR3 region: CASGLGGKGGTSTDTQYF. Written as DNA, the CDR3 is TGTGCTAGTGGTTTGGGCGGGAAAGGGGGCACTAGCACAGATACGCAGTATTTT.

This clone was seen once. The chain joins TRBV30 to TRBJ2-7, with D tentatively TRBD1 (5 bases). With 3 bases removed from V and 4 bases from J, the gap between germline ends came to 19 bases. Germline V gene data show CDR1 as GTSNPN and CDR2 as SVGIG (reference sequence). CDR3 length equals 15 residues. For the CDR3, the DNA is TGTGCCTGGAGCACTAATAGGGGAACCAAGTACGAGCAGTACTTC. Translation: CAWSTNRGTKYEQYF.

The chain joins TRBV4-1 to TRBJ2-3, with TRBD2 matching over 8 bases. CDR1 and CDR2 from the germline V gene are MGHRA and YSYEKL. V lost 7 bases, J lost 5 bases, and 8 bases stayed unmatched. The CDR3 runs 14 residues. Here the CDR3 reads CASNSGGARDTQYF. In DNA, the CDR3 is TGCGCCAGCAACTCCGGGGGGGCGAGAGATACGCAGTATTTT.

The rearrangement links TRBV5-4 to TRBJ2-7; TRBD1 matches at 9 bases. CDR1 SGHNT and CDR2 YYREEE come from the germline V gene (reference sequence). The CDR3 extends over 15 amino acids. The J segment lost 3 bases and the V segment lost 3 bases, leaving 7 bases of the junction unmatched. The DNA for the CDR3 is TGTGCCAGCAGCTCTATAGGACAGGGGATCTACGAGCAGTACTTC. Translated, it gives CASSSIGQGIYEQYF.

On this clone itself: Germline and junction disagree at one end, which may indicate a read error. The chain carries TRBV7-7 and TRBJ2-2; 8 bases align to TRBD2. The germline CDR1 and CDR2 sequences are SSHAT and FNYEAQ (reference sequence). The CDR3 extends over 16 amino acids. CDR3 in DNA: TGTGCTAGCAGCCCGGGGGGGCGGACTAACACCGGGGAGCTGTTTTTT. Translation: CASSPGGRTNTGELFF.

The gene calls are TRBV29-1 and TRBJ2-3; 10 bases are a match to TRBD2. Germline V CDR1 and CDR2: SQVTM, ANQGSEA. V was pared by 7 bases and J by 4 bases, with 17 bases of the junction left unmatched. CDR3 length: 17 amino acids. The CDR3 sequence: CSAEGLAGAVLADTQYF. The CDR3, as DNA: TGCAGCGCCGAGGGGCTAGCGGGGGCGGTGTTGGCAGATACGCAGTATTTT.

The gene calls are TRBV5-6 and TRBJ2-1; D perhaps matches TRBD2 (6 bases). The CDR3 spans 16 residues. Germline V gene data show CDR1 as SGHDT and CDR2 as YYEEEE. Between the trimmed V and J ends, which lost 0 bases and 4 bases, there was a span of 14 bases. The CDR3 reads CASSLVVVADYNEQFF. In nucleotides, the CDR3 is TGTGCCAGCAGCTTGGTGGTGGTAGCGGATTACAATGAGCAGTTCTTC.

The V call is TRBV6-1, the J call TRBJ1-4; 10 nucleotides agree with TRBD1. The germline V gene encodes CDR1 MNHNS and CDR2 SASEGT. V dropped 8 bases and J dropped 5; count of bases not matched to a gene: 8. This CDR3 contains 15 residues. CDR3 sequence reads: CASGVRGQGNEKLFF. In DNA form, the CDR3 reads TGTGCCAGCGGTGTCAGGGGACAGGGGAATGAAAAACTGTTTTTT.

As DNA, the CDR3 is TGTGCCTGGAGTCCCGGCCTGGCCGGGGAGCTGTTTTTT. Translating it yields CAWSPGLAGELFF. The chain joins TRBV30 to TRBJ2-2; D unclear. Germline values: CDR1 GTSNPN, CDR2 SVGIG (reference sequence). The V end lost 2 bases, the J end lost 6 bases, and 10 bases lay between the germline ends. This CDR3 contains 13 residues. Full variable domain (missing parts from reference TRBV30 and TRBJ2-2): SQTIHQWPATLVQPVGSPLSLECTVEGTSNPNLYWYRQAAGRGLQLLFYSVGIGQISSEVPQNLSASRPQDRQFILSSKKLLLSDSGFYLCAWSPGLAGELFFGEGSRLTVL.

V usage is TRBV7-9 and J usage is TRBJ1-1, with D uncertain. The CDR3 spans 13 residues. V dropped 0 bases and J dropped 7 bases, with 9 bases sitting between them. The germline gives CDR1 SEHNR, CDR2 FQNEAQ (reference sequence). The DNA for the CDR3 is TGTGCCAGCAGCTTAGCCACAATCGGTGAAGCTTTCTTT. It is translated as CASSLATIGEAFF.

The rearrangement joins TRBV6-6 to TRBJ1-2; perhaps TRBD1 as D (5 bases). Germline V gene lookup returns CDR1 MNHNY and CDR2 SVGAGI (reference sequence). V dropped 5 bases and J dropped 3 bases, with 10 bases sitting between them. The CDR3 length is 13 residues. DNA for the CDR3: TGTGCCAGCAGTAACGGGGGGGACTATGGCTACACCTTC. Translation gives CASSNGGDYGYTF.